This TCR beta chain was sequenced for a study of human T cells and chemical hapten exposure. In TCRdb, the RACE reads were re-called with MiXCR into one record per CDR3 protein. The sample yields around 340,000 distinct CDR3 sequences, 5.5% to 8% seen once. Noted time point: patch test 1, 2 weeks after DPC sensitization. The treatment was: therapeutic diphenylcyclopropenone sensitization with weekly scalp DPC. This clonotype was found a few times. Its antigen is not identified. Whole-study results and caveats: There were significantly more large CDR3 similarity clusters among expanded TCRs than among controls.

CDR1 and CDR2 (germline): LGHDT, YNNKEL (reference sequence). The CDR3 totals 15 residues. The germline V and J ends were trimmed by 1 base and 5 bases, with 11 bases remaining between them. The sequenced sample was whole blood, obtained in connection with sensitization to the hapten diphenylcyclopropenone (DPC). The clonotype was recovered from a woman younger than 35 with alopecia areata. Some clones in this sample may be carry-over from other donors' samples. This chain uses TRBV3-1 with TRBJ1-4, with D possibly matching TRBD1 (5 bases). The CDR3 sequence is CASSQAPGPNEKLFF. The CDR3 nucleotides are TGTGCCAGCAGCCAAGCCCCGGGACCCAATGAAAAACTGTTTTTT.